Detailed here is one T cell receptor (beta chain). Its antigen is not known. CDR3 length equals 14 residues. Germline lookup yields CDR1 DFQATT and CDR2 SNEGSKA (reference sequence). V lost 4 bases, J lost 6 bases, and 16 bases lay in between. This sample stems from a study of Graves' ophthalmopathy and Graves' hyperthyroidism. General observations from the study: Ophthalmopathy progression prediction by the model yielded a sensitivity of about 70% and a specificity of around 72%. Most expanded clonotypes in thyroid above 0.001 frequency also showed up in blood.

From RNA, the CDR3 regions of TCR beta chains were amplified and sequenced. An initial RT-PCR round employing HTBI primers preceded a second-round multiplex PCR. TCRdb recomputed calls from the multiplex PCR reads with MiXCR, one row per CDR3 protein. The sample has hundreds of thousands of distinct CDR3 sequences; 40% are singletons. The chain carries TRBV20-1 and TRBJ1-5, with D unclear. Sequencing was performed on peripheral blood. The sequence came from an adult man with Graves' ophthalmopathy. CDR3 DNA: TGCAGTGCTAATGTCGGTTCACTAGGTCAGCCCCAGCATTTT. This translates into CSANVGSLGQPQHF.